Below, one TCR beta chain is given with its context. The target of this receptor is not known. Base-call qualities are not available, and no considerably larger clone is one nucleotide away. The library was built by means of the immunoSEQ multiplex PCR assay. As for the authors' bioinformatics: A statistical classification framework was built for diagnosing cytomegalovirus status from the catalog of TCR beta chain sequences. TCRdb took this table from immuneACCESS and kept in-frame rearrangements with V and J called. Such tables lack part of the clones; where checked against another copy, unresolved V genes explain under half of the gap, and the rest is unexplained. Clone size and V and J calls were adopted from that table, with D and trimming inferred from the DNA. This sample lists hundreds of thousands of clones; 80% to 90% were detected once. Of the sample, roughly 0.75% falls within the top ten clones.

Donors formed part of the validation cohort, which comprised about 130 subjects and was distinct from the first cohort of over 500 subjects. These data are taken from a study of cytomegalovirus exposure and HLA in healthy donors (TCRdb year 2017). Looking at the study overall: The 650 to 800 repertoires of the first cohort and the 95 to 150 validation repertoires were produced on the same platform, according to a later analysis. To predict cytomegalovirus infection status, the study combined high-throughput TCR immunosequencing, statistical association of individual TCRs with disease status, and machine learning. Along with the roughly 670-subject first cohort, a separate validation cohort of over 90 different subjects was used. The study was designed to test whether signatures of past pathogen exposure could be identified by cataloging public T cell receptors.

Findings and caveats that apply to the study as a whole: Cytomegalovirus status was reported to be diagnosed by the classifier with high specificity and sensitivity in both the original and validation cohorts. All 110 or so repertoires were used to score co-occurrence in the validation cohort in a later analysis, because that analysis had no HLA typing for the cohort. A few of the identified cytomegalovirus-associated TCR beta chains were confirmed in vitro to be specific for cytomegalovirus antigens. The study listed 164 TCR beta chains as associated with cytomegalovirus. The authors suggested that the approach could potentially be generalized to other disease states and immunological phenotypes. In a later analysis, TCRs clustered in the first cohort were found to also tend to co-occur in the 100 to 150 validation repertoires, with about 93% of cluster scores above 0. While some public TCRs were present in many individuals, most TCR sequences turned up only very rarely across donors.

V lost 8 bases and J lost 5 bases; the stretch between them is 19 bases long. From the cysteine through the phenylalanine, the CDR3 covers 15 amino acids. Solely the CDR3 DNA is kept, with 45 bases framed from the first base. For CDR1 and CDR2, the germline V gene (reference sequence) lists SEHNR and FQNEAQ. The clonotype originates from a woman in her late teens or twenties in good health and CMV-seronegative. The sequence links TRBV7-9 to TRBJ2-1; the D gene is perhaps TRBD2, from 5 matching bases. What was sequenced was PBMCs. CDR3 reads: CASPGPGAADNEQFF. The DNA is as follows: TGTGCCAGCCCGGGCCCGGGTGCAGCGGACAATGAGCAGTTCTTC.